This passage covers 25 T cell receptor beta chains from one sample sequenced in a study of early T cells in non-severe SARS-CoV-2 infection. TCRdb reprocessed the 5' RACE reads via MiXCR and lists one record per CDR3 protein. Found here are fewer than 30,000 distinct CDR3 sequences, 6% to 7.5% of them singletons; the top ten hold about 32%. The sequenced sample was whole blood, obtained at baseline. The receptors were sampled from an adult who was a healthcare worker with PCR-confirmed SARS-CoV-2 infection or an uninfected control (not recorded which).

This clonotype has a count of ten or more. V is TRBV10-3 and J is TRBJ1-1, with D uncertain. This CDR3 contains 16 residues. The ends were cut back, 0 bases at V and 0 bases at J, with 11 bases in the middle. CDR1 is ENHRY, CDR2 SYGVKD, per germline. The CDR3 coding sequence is TGTGCCATCAGTGAGTCGAGTGGCTACATGAACACTGAAGCTTTCTTT. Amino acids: CAISESSGYMNTEAFF.

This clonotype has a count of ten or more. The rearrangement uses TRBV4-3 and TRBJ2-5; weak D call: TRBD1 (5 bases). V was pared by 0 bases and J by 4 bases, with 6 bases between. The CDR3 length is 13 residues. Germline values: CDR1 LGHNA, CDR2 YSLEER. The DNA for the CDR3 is TGCGCCAGCAGCCAAGATAGGGGAGAGACCCAGTACTTC. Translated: CASSQDRGETQYF.

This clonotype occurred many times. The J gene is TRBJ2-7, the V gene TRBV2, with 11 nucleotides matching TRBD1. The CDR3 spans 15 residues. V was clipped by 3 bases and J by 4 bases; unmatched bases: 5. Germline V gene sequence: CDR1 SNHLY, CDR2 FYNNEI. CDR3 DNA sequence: TGTGCCAGCAGTGATGGACAGGGGGCAAGATACGAGCAGTACTTC. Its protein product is CASSDGQGARYEQYF. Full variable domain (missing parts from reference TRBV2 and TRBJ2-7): EPEVTQTPSHQVTQMGQEVILRCVPISNHLYFYWYRQILGQKVEFLVSFYNNEISEKSEIFDDQFSVERPDGSNFTLKIRSTKLEDSAMYFCASSDGQGARYEQYFGPGTRLTVT.

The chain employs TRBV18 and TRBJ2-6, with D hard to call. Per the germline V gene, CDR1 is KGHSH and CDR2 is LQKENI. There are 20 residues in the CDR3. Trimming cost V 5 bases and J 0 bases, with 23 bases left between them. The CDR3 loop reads CASSSRSGQQAISGANVLTF. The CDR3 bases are TGTGCCAGCTCATCACGCTCCGGGCAGCAGGCGATCTCTGGGGCCAACGTCCTGACTTTC.

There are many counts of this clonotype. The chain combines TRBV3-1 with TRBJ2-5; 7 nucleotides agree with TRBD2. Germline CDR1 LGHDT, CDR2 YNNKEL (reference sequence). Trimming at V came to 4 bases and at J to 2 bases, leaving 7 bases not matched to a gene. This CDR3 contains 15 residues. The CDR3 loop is CASSPGLADQETQYF. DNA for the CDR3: TGTGCCAGCAGCCCGGGGCTAGCGGATCAAGAGACCCAGTACTTC.

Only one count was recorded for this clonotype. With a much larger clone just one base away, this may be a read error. The CDR3 DNA is TGTACCAGCAGCTTGTCAGGGCAGACCTACGAGCAGTACTTC. Its translation: CTSSLSGQTYEQYF. The chain carries TRBV5-4 and TRBJ2-7; D might be TRBD1 (5 bases). Germline V gene data show CDR1 as SGHNT and CDR2 as YYREEE (reference sequence). This CDR3 contains 14 residues.

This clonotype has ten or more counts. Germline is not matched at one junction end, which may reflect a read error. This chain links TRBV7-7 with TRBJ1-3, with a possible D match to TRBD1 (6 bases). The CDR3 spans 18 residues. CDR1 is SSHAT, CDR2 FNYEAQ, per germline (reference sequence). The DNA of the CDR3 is TGTGCTAGCAACTTCGCCCCGCGGGAGGGACACTCTGGAAACACCATATATTTT. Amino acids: CASNFAPREGHSGNTIYF.

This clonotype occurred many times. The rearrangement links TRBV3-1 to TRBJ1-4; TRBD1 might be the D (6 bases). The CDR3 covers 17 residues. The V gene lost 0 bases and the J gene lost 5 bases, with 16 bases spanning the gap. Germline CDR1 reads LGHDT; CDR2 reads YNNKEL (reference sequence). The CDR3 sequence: CASSQERGERGNEKLFF. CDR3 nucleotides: TGTGCCAGCAGCCAAGAAAGGGGGGAGCGAGGAAATGAAAAACTGTTTTTT.

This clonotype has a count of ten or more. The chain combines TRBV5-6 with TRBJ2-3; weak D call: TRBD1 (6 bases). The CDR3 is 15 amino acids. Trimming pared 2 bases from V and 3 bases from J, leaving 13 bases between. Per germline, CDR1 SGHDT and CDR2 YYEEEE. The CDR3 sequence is CASSLRGRGTDTQYF. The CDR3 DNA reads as TGTGCCAGCAGCTTAAGGGGGAGAGGTACAGATACGCAGTATTTT. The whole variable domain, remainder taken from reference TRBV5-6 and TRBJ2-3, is DAGVTQSPTHLIKTRGQQVTLRCSPKSGHDTVSWYQQALGQGPQFIFQYYEEEERQRGNFPDRFSGHQFPNYSSELNVNALLLGDSALYLCASSLRGRGTDTQYFGPGTRLTVL.

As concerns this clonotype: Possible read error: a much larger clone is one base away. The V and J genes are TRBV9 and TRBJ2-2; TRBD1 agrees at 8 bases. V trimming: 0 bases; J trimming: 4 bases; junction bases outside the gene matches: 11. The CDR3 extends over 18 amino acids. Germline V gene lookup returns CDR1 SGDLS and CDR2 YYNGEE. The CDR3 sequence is CASSVAGGAVWGTGELFF. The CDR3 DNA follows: TGTGCCAGCAGCGTAGCAGGGGGCGCAGTTTGGGGCACCGGGGAGCTGTTTTTT.

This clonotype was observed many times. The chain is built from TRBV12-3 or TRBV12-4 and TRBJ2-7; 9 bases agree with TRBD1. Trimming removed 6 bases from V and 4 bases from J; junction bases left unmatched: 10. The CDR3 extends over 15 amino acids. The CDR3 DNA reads TGTGCCAGCAGCAGCGGACAGGGGACCAGATACGAGCAGTACTTC. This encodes CASSSGQGTRYEQYF.

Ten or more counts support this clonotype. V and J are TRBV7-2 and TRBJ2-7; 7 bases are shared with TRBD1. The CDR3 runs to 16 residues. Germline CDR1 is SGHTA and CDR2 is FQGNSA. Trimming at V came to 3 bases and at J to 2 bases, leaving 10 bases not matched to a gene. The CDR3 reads CASSLNPGDRTYEQYF. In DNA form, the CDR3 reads TGTGCCAGCAGCTTGAATCCAGGGGACAGAACCTACGAGCAGTACTTC.

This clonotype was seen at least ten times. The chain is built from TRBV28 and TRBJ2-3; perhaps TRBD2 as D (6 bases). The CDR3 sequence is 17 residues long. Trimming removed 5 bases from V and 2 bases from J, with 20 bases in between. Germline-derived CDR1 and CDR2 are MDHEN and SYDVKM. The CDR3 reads CASSHSFLARATDTQYF. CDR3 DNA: TGTGCCAGCAGTCACTCCTTTCTAGCGAGGGCCACAGATACGCAGTATTTT.

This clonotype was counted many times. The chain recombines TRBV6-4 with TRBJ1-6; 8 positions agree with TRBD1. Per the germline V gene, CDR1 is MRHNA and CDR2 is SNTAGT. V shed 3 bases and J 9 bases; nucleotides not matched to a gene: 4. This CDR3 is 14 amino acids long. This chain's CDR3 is CASSEGQGGSPLHF. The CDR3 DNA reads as TGTGCCAGCAGTGAAGGACAGGGAGGTTCACCCCTCCACTTT.

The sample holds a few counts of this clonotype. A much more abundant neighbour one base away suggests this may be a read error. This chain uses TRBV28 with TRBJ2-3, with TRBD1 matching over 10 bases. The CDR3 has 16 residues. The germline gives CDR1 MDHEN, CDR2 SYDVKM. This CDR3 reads CAGSTPGTGALDTQYF. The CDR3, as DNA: TGTGCCGGCAGTACGCCCGGGACAGGGGCATTGGATACGCAGTATTTT.

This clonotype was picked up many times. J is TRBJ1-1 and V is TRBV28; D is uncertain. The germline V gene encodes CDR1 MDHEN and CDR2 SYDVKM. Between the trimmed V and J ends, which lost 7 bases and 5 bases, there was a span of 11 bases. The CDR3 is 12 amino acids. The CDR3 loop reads CASTLRGTEAFF. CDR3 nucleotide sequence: TGTGCCAGCACCCTACGTGGGACTGAAGCTTTCTTT. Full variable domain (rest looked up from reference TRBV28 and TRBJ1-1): DVKVTQSSRYLVKRTGEKVFLECVQDMDHENMFWYRQDPGLGLRLIYFSYDVKMKEKGDIPEGYSVSREKKERFSLILESASTNQTSMYLCASTLRGTEAFFGQGTRLTVV.

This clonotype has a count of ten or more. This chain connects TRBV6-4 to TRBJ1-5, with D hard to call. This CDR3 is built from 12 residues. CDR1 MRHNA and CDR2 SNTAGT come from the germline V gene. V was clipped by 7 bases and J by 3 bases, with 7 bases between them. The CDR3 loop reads CASISPNQPQHF. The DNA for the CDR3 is TGTGCCAGCATTTCCCCCAATCAGCCCCAGCATTTT.

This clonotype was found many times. Written as DNA, the CDR3 is TGTGCCAGCAGCTCTGGAACACTGGCCCCGGGTGAGCAGTACTTC. It codes for CASSSGTLAPGEQYF. The rearrangement uses TRBV2 and TRBJ2-7; no clear D. CDR3 length equals 15 residues. Germline CDR1 is SNHLY and CDR2 is FYNNEI. Trimming stripped 6 bases from V and 7 bases from J, with 22 bases between.

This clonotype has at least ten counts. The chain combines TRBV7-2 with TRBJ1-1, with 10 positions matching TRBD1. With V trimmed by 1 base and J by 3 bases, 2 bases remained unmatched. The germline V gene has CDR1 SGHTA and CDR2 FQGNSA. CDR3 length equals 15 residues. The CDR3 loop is CASSLVGTGDTEAFF. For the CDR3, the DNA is TGTGCCAGCAGCTTAGTTGGGACAGGGGACACTGAAGCTTTCTTT.

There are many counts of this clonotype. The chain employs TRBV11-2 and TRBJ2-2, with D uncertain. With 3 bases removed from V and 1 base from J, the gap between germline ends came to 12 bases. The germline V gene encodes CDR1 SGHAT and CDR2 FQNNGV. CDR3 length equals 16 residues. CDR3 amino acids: CASSFLTLGNTGELFF. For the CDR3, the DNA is TGTGCCAGCAGCTTCTTGACCCTCGGGAACACCGGGGAGCTGTTTTTT. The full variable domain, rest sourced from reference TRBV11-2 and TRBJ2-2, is EAGVAQSPRYKIIEKRQSVAFWCNPISGHATLYWYQQILGQGPKLLIQFQNNGVVDDSQLPKDRFSAERLKGVDSTLKIQPAKLEDSAVYLCASSFLTLGNTGELFFGEGSRLTVL.

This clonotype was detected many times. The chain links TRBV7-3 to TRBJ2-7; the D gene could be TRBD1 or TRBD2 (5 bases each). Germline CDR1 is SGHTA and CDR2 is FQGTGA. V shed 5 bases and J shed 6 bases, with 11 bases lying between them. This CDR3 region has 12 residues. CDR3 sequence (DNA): TGTGCCAGCAGCCGGGACGGATCCGAGCAGTACTTC. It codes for CASSRDGSEQYF.

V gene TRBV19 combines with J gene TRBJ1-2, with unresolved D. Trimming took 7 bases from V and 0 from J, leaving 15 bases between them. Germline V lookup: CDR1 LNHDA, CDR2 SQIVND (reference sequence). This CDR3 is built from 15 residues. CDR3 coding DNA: TGTGCCAGTACCGACGGATCAGCAGCTAACTATGGCTACACCTTC. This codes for CASTDGSAANYGYTF.

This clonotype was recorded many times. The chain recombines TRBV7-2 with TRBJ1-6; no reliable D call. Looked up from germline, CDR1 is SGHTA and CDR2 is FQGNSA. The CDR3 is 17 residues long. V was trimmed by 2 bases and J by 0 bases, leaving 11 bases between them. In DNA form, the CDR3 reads TGTGCCAGCAGCTTAAATGTCGTAAGCTCCTATAATTCACCCCTCCACTTT. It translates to CASSLNVVSSYNSPLHF.

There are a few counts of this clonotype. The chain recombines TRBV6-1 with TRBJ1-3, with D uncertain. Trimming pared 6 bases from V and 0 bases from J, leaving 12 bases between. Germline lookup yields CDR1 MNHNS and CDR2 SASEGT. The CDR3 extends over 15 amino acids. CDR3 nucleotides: TGTGCCAGCAGGGCACGTCTTGACTCTGGAAACACCATATATTTT. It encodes CASRARLDSGNTIYF.

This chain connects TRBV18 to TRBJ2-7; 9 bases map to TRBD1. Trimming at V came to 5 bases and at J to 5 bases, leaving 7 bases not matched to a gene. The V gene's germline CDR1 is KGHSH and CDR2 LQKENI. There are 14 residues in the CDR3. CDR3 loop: CASSRRQGVDEQYF. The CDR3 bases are TGTGCCAGCTCAAGGCGACAGGGGGTCGACGAGCAGTACTTC.